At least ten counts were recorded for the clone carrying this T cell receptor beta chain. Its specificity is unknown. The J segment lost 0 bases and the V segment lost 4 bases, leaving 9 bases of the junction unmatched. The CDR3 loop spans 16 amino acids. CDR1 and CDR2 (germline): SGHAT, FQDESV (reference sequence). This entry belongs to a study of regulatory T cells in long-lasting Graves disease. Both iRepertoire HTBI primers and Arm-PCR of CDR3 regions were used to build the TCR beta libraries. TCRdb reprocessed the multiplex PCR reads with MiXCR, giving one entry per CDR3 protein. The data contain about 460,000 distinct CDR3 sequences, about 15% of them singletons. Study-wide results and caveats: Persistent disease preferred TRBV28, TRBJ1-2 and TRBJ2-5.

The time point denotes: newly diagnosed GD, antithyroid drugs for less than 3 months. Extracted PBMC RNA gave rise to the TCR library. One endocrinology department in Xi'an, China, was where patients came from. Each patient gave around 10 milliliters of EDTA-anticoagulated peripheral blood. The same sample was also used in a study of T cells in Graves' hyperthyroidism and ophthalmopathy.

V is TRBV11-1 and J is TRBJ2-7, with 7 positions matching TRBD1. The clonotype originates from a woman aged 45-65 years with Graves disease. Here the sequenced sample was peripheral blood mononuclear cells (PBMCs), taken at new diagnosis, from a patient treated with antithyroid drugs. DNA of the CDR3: TGTGCCAGCAGCTCTTACAGGGGTGGGAGCTCCTACGAGCAGTACTTC. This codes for CASSSYRGGSSYEQYF.